Below, 26 T cell receptor beta chains from the same sample are listed, as sequenced in a study of T cell responses to AZD1222 COVID-19 vaccine. Only in-frame clones appear in the TCRdb table, and some are missing; sequencing was by immunoSEQ multiplex PCR. This table has 200,000 or so clones, about 94% appearing once. Source: peripheral blood, taken on day 0 of AZD1222 vaccination. These receptors originate from an adult in good health.

This clone was counted once. The rearrangement links TRBV28 to TRBJ1-1; D not resolved. Trimming cost V 11 bases and J 1 base, with 14 bases left between them. Germline assignment: CDR1 MDHEN and CDR2 SYDVKM. The CDR3 is 13 amino acids. The CDR3 region has the DNA TGTGCCGGGCGGGCCTTTACGAACACTGAAGCTTTCTTT. Residues: CAGRAFTNTEAFF.

This chain links TRBV5-4 with TRBJ1-2; no clear D. The CDR3 totals 13 residues. CDR1 SGHNT and CDR2 YYREEE come from the germline V gene (reference sequence). V dropped 0 bases and J dropped 4 bases, with 7 bases sitting between them. CDR3 DNA sequence: TGTGCCAGCAGCTTGGCGGCAGCCTATGGCTACACCTTC. Its protein is CASSLAAAYGYTF. The whole variable domain, remainder taken from reference TRBV5-4 and TRBJ1-2, is ETGVTQSPTHLIKTRGQQVTLRCSSQSGHNTVSWYQQALGQGPQFIFQYYREEENGRGNFPPRFSGLQFPNYSSELNVNALELDDSALYLCASSLAAAYGYTFGSGTRLTVV.

This clone was seen once. The chain employs TRBV28 and TRBJ2-7, with D possibly being TRBD2 (6 bases). Germline values: CDR1 MDHEN, CDR2 SYDVKM. Between the trimmed V and J ends, which lost 6 bases and 4 bases, there was a span of 16 bases. The CDR3 is 14 residues long. The CDR3 is CASRPGRFPYEQYF. DNA of the CDR3: TGTGCCAGCAGGCCAGGGAGGTTCCCATACGAGCAGTACTTC.

Only one count was recorded for this clone. This chain links TRBV27 with TRBJ1-6, with 9 nucleotides matching TRBD1. After removal of 2 bases from V and 9 bases from J, the junction contained 5 bases not matched to a gene. The CDR3 consists of 15 residues. Germline CDR1 reads MNHEY; CDR2 reads SMNVEV (reference sequence). CDR3 amino acids: CASSLARDRASPLHF. Here the CDR3 DNA reads TGTGCCAGCAGTTTAGCCCGGGACAGGGCTTCACCCCTCCACTTT.

The chain uses TRBV28 and TRBJ2-3, with D perhaps matching TRBD1 or TRBD2 (5 bases each). Germline CDR1 MDHEN, CDR2 SYDVKM. The CDR3 is 14 residues long. The V and J ends lost 6 bases and 6 bases respectively, with 16 bases between them. The CDR3 protein is CASSRDRRMDTQYF. In DNA, the CDR3 is TGTGCCAGCAGCCGGGACCGACGAATGGATACGCAGTATTTT.

The rearrangement joins TRBV30 to TRBJ2-1; unclear D gene. The V gene lost 4 bases and the J gene lost 6 bases, with 16 bases spanning the gap. The CDR3 runs to 14 residues. Germline V gene lookup returns CDR1 GTSNPN and CDR2 SVGIG (reference sequence). The CDR3 coding sequence is TGTGCCTGGAACCCGGACCGCTATCCCAATGAGCAGTTCTTC. Its protein product is CAWNPDRYPNEQFF.

The chain joins TRBV5-5 to TRBJ1-5; D unresolved. The germline CDR1 and CDR2 sequences are SGHKS and YYEKEE (reference sequence). This CDR3 comprises 13 residues. V was cut by 0 bases and J by 2 bases, with 3 bases left in between. This chain's CDR3 is CASSLAGNQPQHF. The DNA for the CDR3 is TGTGCCAGCAGCTTGGCGGGCAATCAGCCCCAGCATTTT.

The CDR3 coding sequence is TGTGCCAGCAGCGACCGGGACAGGGGTTCGTACGAGCAGTACTTC. This codes for CASSDRDRGSYEQYF. V is TRBV3-1 (or the pseudogene TRBV3-2) and J is TRBJ2-7, with 10 bases aligning to TRBD1. The CDR3 is 15 amino acids. CDR1 and CDR2 from the germline V gene are LGHDT and YNNKEL (reference sequence). V was pared by 5 bases and J by 4 bases, with 8 bases of the junction left unmatched.

The chain is built from TRBV28 and TRBJ2-2; no clear D gene. Germline CDR1 and CDR2: MDHEN and SYDVKM. Deletions cut 5 bases from V and 5 bases from J, with 6 bases between. The CDR3 runs to 12 residues. The CDR3 loop reads CASSVRTGELFF. In DNA, the CDR3 is TGTGCCAGCAGTGTGAGGACCGGGGAGCTGTTTTTT.

The chain is built from TRBV2 and TRBJ1-1, with D tentatively TRBD1 (6 bases). There are 14 residues in the CDR3. V lost 8 bases and J 9 bases, leaving 22 bases between the germline ends. Germline V gene sequence: CDR1 SNHLY, CDR2 FYNNEI. CDR3 nucleotides: TGTGCCAGCCTCTTCGGACAGCTGGCTATTAAAGCTTTCTTT. This encodes CASLFGQLAIKAFF. The full variable domain, in which reference TRBV2 and TRBJ1-1 provide the parts outside the CDR3, is EPEVTQTPSHQVTQMGQEVILRCVPISNHLYFYWYRQILGQKVEFLVSFYNNEISEKSEIFDDQFSVERPDGSNFTLKIRSTKLEDSAMYFCASLFGQLAIKAFFGQGTRLTVV.

The chain employs TRBV24-1 and TRBJ1-2, with no clear D. The length of the CDR3 is 14 residues. Trimming pared 3 bases from V and 4 bases from J, leaving 11 bases between. CDR1 is KGHDR and CDR2 is SFDVKD in the germline V gene. The CDR3 nucleotides read TGTGCCACCAGTGATCCGCTTAAGGCCTATGGCTACACCTTC. Protein: CATSDPLKAYGYTF.

This chain connects TRBV19 to TRBJ2-2; TRBD1 matches at 7 bases. Looked up from germline, CDR1 is LNHDA and CDR2 is SQIVND (reference sequence). Trimming at V came to 6 bases and at J to 5 bases, leaving 15 bases not matched to a gene. CDR3 length: 17 amino acids. This chain's CDR3 is CASRKIFSLQGTGELFF. The CDR3, as DNA: TGTGCCAGTAGGAAAATATTTTCCCTACAGGGGACCGGGGAGCTGTTTTTT. Drawing the rest from reference TRBV19 and TRBJ2-2, the complete variable domain is DGGITQSPKYLFRKEGQNVTLSCEQNLNHDAMYWYRQDPGQGLRLIYYSQIVNDFQKGDIAEGYSVSREKKESFPLTVTSAQKNPTAFYLCASRKIFSLQGTGELFFGEGSRLTVL.

This chain joins TRBV6-5 and TRBJ1-1; no reliable D call. The V end lost 2 bases, the J end lost 0 bases, and 4 bases lay between the germline ends. CDR1 and CDR2 (germline): MNHEY, SVGAGI. This CDR3 is 13 amino acids long. CDR3 nucleotide sequence: TGTGCCAGCAGTTACGCCATGAACACTGAAGCTTTCTTT. This codes for CASSYAMNTEAFF.

The chain is built from TRBV7-2 and TRBJ2-2; the match to TRBD2 covers 7 bases. Losses at the gene ends were 5 bases for V and 1 base for J; bases not matched to a gene: 10. Germline-derived CDR1 and CDR2 are SGHTA and FQGNSA. The CDR3 runs 17 residues. This CDR3 is CASSPSGLVQNTGELFF. CDR3 coding DNA: TGTGCCAGCAGCCCCTCCGGACTAGTCCAGAACACCGGGGAGCTGTTTTTT.

The genes are TRBV19 and TRBJ2-7; the match to TRBD1 covers 8 bases. With V trimmed by 4 bases and J by 3 bases, 5 bases remained unmatched. Germline V gene sequence: CDR1 LNHDA, CDR2 SQIVND (reference sequence). The CDR3 consists of 14 residues. DNA of the CDR3: TGTGCCAGTAGTACTGGACAGGGTGGCTACGAGCAGTACTTC. This translates into CASSTGQGGYEQYF.

The chain uses TRBV3-1 (or the pseudogene TRBV3-2) and TRBJ2-2; D unclear. CDR3 size: 14 residues. From germline, CDR1 is LGHDT and CDR2 YNNKEL (reference sequence). The ends were cut back, 8 bases at V and 0 bases at J, with 10 bases in the middle. The CDR3: CASEGLPNTGELFF. The CDR3 DNA sequence: TGTGCCAGCGAAGGGCTCCCGAACACCGGGGAGCTGTTTTTT.

V usage is TRBV6-5 and J usage is TRBJ2-1; TRBD1 agrees at 7 bases. J lost 6 bases, V lost 4 bases, and 9 bases had no gene match. The CDR3 runs 15 residues. Looked up from germline, CDR1 is MNHEY and CDR2 is SVGAGI. In DNA, the CDR3 is TGTGCCAGCAGTTCTGGGACAGCGCCTGTCAATGAGCAGTTCTTC. It yields the protein CASSSGTAPVNEQFF.

V and J are TRBV7-2 and TRBJ1-1; 8 nucleotides align to TRBD1. This CDR3 contains 16 residues. Per germline, CDR1 SGHTA and CDR2 FQGNSA. V lost 4 bases, J lost 4 bases, and 11 bases stayed unmatched. The CDR3 coding sequence is TGTGCCAGCAGCTCCGACAGGGGCGCGGCGGGCACTGAAGCTTTCTTT. This encodes CASSSDRGAAGTEAFF.

The chain employs TRBV27 and TRBJ2-1; the match to TRBD2 covers 13 bases. With 5 bases clipped from V and 7 bases from J, the junction kept 8 bases outside the gene matches. The CDR3 has 16 amino acids. Looked up from germline, CDR1 is MNHEY and CDR2 is SMNVEV (reference sequence). This chain's CDR3 is CASSKSGLAGINEQFF. The CDR3 DNA follows: TGTGCCAGCAGTAAATCGGGACTAGCGGGAATTAATGAGCAGTTCTTC.

The rearrangement links TRBV20-1 to TRBJ2-1; 7 bases are a match to TRBD2. Germline assignment: CDR1 DFQATT and CDR2 SNEGSKA (reference sequence). The J segment lost 0 bases and the V segment lost 3 bases, leaving 2 bases of the junction unmatched. The length of the CDR3 is 14 residues. The CDR3 nucleotides are TGCAGTGCTAGTGCGGGAGACTCCTACAATGAGCAGTTCTTC. Its translation is CSASAGDSYNEQFF.

The chain joins TRBV9 to TRBJ2-7; D gene ambiguous. V was trimmed by 0 bases and J by 0 bases, leaving 7 bases between them. CDR1 and CDR2 (germline): SGDLS, YYNGEE. The CDR3 runs to 14 residues. CDR3 residues: CASSVDNFSYEQYF. The CDR3, as DNA: TGTGCCAGCAGCGTAGATAATTTCTCCTACGAGCAGTACTTC.

V gene TRBV27 combines with J gene TRBJ2-2; perhaps TRBD2 as D (6 bases). The CDR3 runs 16 residues. V was cut by 4 bases and J by 1 base, with 13 bases left in between. Per germline, CDR1 MNHEY and CDR2 SMNVEV (reference sequence). The CDR3 loop is CASSSRGLMNTGELFF. CDR3 DNA sequence: TGTGCCAGCAGTTCAAGGGGACTGATGAACACCGGGGAGCTGTTTTTT.

V gene TRBV6-5 combines with J gene TRBJ2-7, with 7 positions matching TRBD1. The V segment lost 2 bases and the J segment 4 bases; nucleotides outside the gene matches: 8. Germline V gene data show CDR1 as MNHEY and CDR2 as SVGAGI. The CDR3 consists of 15 residues. The CDR3 DNA reads TGTGCCAGCAGTTACGAAGGGGGCGCGGCTTACGAGCAGTACTTC. Its protein is CASSYEGGAAYEQYF.

The rearrangement uses TRBV3-1 (or the pseudogene TRBV3-2) and TRBJ2-7; 7 bases match TRBD1. Trimming removed 3 bases from V and 3 bases from J; junction bases left unmatched: 11. The CDR3 extends over 16 amino acids. CDR1 and CDR2 from the germline V gene are LGHDT and YNNKEL (reference sequence). The CDR3, as DNA: TGTGCCAGCAGCCACCTCCCCGGGACAGTAATCTACGAGCAGTACTTC. As protein: CASSHLPGTVIYEQYF.

V usage is TRBV3-1 (or the pseudogene TRBV3-2) and J usage is TRBJ2-1; TRBD2 matches 9 bases. The CDR3 totals 16 residues. Germline-derived CDR1 and CDR2 are LGHDT and YNNKEL (reference sequence). Trimming at V came to 3 bases and at J to 12 bases, leaving 15 bases not matched to a gene. The CDR3 DNA reads as TGTGCCAGCAGCCACTTGTTAGCGGGAGAGAGTCCTTGGCAGTTCTTC. Translating gives CASSHLLAGESPWQFF.

The rearrangement links TRBV7-6 to TRBJ2-1; 12 bases are shared with TRBD2. This CDR3 has 16 amino acids. The junction had 6 bases not matched to a gene; V was cut back by 5 bases and J by 4 bases. The germline gives CDR1 SGHVS, CDR2 FNYEAQ. CDR3 in amino acids: CASSPRTSGTYNEQFF. CDR3 nucleotide sequence: TGTGCCAGCAGCCCACGGACTAGCGGGACTTACAATGAGCAGTTCTTC.